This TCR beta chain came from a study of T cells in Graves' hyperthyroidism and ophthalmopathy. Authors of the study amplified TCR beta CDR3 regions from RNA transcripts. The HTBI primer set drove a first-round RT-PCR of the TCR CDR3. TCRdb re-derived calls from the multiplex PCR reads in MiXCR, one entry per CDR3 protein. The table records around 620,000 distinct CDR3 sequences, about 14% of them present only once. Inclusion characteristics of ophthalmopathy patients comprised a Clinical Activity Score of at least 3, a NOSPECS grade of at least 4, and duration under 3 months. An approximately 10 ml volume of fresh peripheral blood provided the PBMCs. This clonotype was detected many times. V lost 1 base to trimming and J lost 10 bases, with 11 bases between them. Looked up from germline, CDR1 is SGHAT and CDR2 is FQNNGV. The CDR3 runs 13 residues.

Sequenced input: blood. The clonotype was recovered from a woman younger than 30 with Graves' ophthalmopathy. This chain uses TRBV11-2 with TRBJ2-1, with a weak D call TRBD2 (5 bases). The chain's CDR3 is CASSLGGYEEQFF. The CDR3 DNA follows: TGTGCCAGCAGCTTAGGAGGGTATGAGGAGCAGTTCTTC.